Following are 18 T cell receptor beta chains from one sample sequenced in a study of OX40 agonist ivuxolimab in advanced cancers. Produced via immunoSEQ multiplex PCR; TCRdb's table is partial and in-frame only. This sample yields 20,000 to 25,000 clones, of which 70% to 90% are seen a single time; 29% belongs to the top ten. The starting material was CD4+ or CD8+ T cells sorted from blood, obtained in a trial of the OX40 agonist ivuxolimab. Receptors originate from an adult with an advanced solid tumor such as melanoma, head and neck, liver or kidney cancer.

The chain is built from TRBV7-6 and TRBJ2-5; tentative D call: TRBD1 (6 bases). Germline values: CDR1 SGHVS, CDR2 FNYEAQ. This CDR3 has 14 residues. V lost 6 bases to trimming and J lost 3 bases, with 14 bases between them. The CDR3 loop reads CASSLSDRKETQYF. CDR3 nucleotides: TGTGCCAGCAGTTTATCCGACAGGAAAGAGACCCAGTACTTC.

The chain couples TRBV7-8 to TRBJ2-1, with 10 bases identical to TRBD2. The CDR3 runs 15 residues. The V segment lost 2 bases and the J segment 5 bases; nucleotides outside the gene matches: 3. CDR1 and CDR2 from the germline V gene are SGHVS and FQNEAQ. CDR3 amino acids: CASSLTSGAHNEQFF. The CDR3 nucleotides are TGTGCCAGCAGCTTAACTAGCGGGGCTCACAATGAGCAGTTCTTC.

On this clone itself: The sample holds other DNA sequences that translate to the same CDR3. The chain employs TRBV27 and TRBJ2-5, with TRBD1 matching 8 bases. V was pared by 2 bases and J by 1 base, with 0 bases of the junction left unmatched. This CDR3 region has 14 residues. Germline V gives CDR1 MNHEY, CDR2 SMNVEV (reference sequence). CDR3 residues: CASSLGTGQETQYF. In nucleotides, the CDR3 is TGTGCCAGCAGTTTAGGGACAGGCCAAGAGACCCAGTACTTC.

The chain recombines TRBV5-4 with TRBJ2-7; maybe TRBD2 (5 bases). The germline V and J ends were trimmed by 2 bases and 4 bases, with 13 bases remaining between them. CDR1 is SGHNT and CDR2 is YYREEE in the germline V gene (reference sequence). The CDR3 extends over 14 amino acids. The CDR3 bases are TGTGCCAGCAGCTTCCGAGGGAGTTATTACGAGCAGTACTTC. Translated: CASSFRGSYYEQYF.

This clone was seen a few times. This chain connects TRBV9 to TRBJ2-7; 7 bases are a match to TRBD2. Germline V gene sequence: CDR1 SGDLS, CDR2 YYNGEE. V gave up 4 bases and J gave up 2 bases; unmatched junction bases: 9. The CDR3 covers 15 residues. For the CDR3, the DNA is TGTGCCAGCAGCCTGGGGGGAGGGCGGGCCTACGAGCAGTACTTC. It translates to CASSLGGGRAYEQYF.

This clone qualifies as medium-sized (0.01 to 0.1%). The genes are TRBV7-3 and TRBJ1-1, with no clear D. This CDR3 contains 14 residues. V dropped 1 base and J dropped 1 base, with 7 bases sitting between them. Germline V gene data show CDR1 as SGHTA and CDR2 as FQGTGA. CDR3 DNA: TGTGCCAGCAGCTTAAGCGCACCGAACACTGAAGCTTTCTTT. Its translation is CASSLSAPNTEAFF. Together with reference TRBV7-3 and TRBJ1-1, the CDR3 gives the full variable domain: GAGVSQTPSNKVTEKGKYVELRCDPISGHTALYWYRQSLGQGPEFLIYFQGTGAADDSGLPNDRFFAVRPEGSVSTLKIQRTERGDSAVYLCASSLSAPNTEAFFGQGTRLTVV.

The chain employs TRBV2 and TRBJ2-3; no definite D call. Germline CDR1 SNHLY, CDR2 FYNNEI. V lost 5 bases, J lost 4 bases, and 7 bases lay in between. This CDR3 has 12 amino acids. The CDR3 protein is CASSNVPDTQYF. CDR3 bases: TGTGCCAGCAGTAACGTGCCAGATACGCAGTATTTT.

By share, this clone counts as medium-sized. The same CDR3 also results from other DNA sequences found in this sample. This rearrangement joins TRBV4-3 to TRBJ2-7, with D possibly TRBD2 on 6 matching bases. Germline values: CDR1 LGHNA, CDR2 YSLEER. Trimming removed 0 bases at V and 2 bases at J, with 14 bases between. CDR3 size: 16 residues. CDR3: CASSQDRLAGTYEQYF. The CDR3 DNA sequence: TGCGCCAGCAGCCAAGATCGGTTGGCGGGAACCTACGAGCAGTACTTC.

The chain joins TRBV13 to TRBJ1-2; D ambiguous. Germline V gene lookup returns CDR1 PRHDT and CDR2 FYEKMQ (reference sequence). The V end was cut by 5 bases, the J end by 6 bases, with 7 bases between. This CDR3 contains 11 residues. CDR3 coding DNA: TGTGCCAGCAGCCGGGAGGATGGCTACACCTTC. This translates into CASSREDGYTF.

V gene TRBV23-1 combines with J gene TRBJ1-5; D gene unclear. TRBV23-1 qualifies as an ORF whose function is uncertain. The CDR3 has 13 residues. The V gene lost 4 bases and the J gene lost 3 bases, with 7 bases spanning the gap. CDR3 sequence (DNA): TGCGCCAGCAGTCGGAAGATCAATCAGCCCCAGCATTTT. This translates into CASSRKINQPQHF.

V usage is TRBV7-6 and J usage is TRBJ2-1, with D maybe TRBD2 (5 bases). The CDR3 totals 14 residues. Trimming took 3 bases from V and 8 from J, leaving 14 bases between them. The germline V gene encodes CDR1 SGHVS and CDR2 FNYEAQ. The CDR3 loop is CASSFGVRIDEQFF. CDR3 coding DNA: TGTGCCAGCAGCTTCGGGGTCAGGATCGATGAGCAGTTCTTC.

The CDR3 spells CASSPTGARADTQYF. CDR3 sequence (DNA): TGTGCCAGCAGCCCCACGGGGGCGCGCGCAGATACGCAGTATTTT. This chain joins TRBV7-3 and TRBJ2-3; the D call may be TRBD1 or TRBD2 (6 bases each). Germline CDR1 is SGHTA and CDR2 is FQGTGA. Trimming removed 5 bases from V and 4 bases from J, with 16 bases in between. This CDR3 comprises 15 residues.

This chain uses TRBV7-6 with TRBJ2-7; TRBD1 might be the D (6 bases). This CDR3 is built from 16 residues. In germline, CDR1 is SGHVS, CDR2 FNYEAQ. V was shortened by 6 bases and J by 3 bases, with 21 bases between the two germline ends. CDR3 sequence: CASRESTGQGFYEQYF. The CDR3 coding sequence is TGTGCCAGCAGGGAATCAACGGGGCAGGGGTTCTACGAGCAGTACTTC. The full variable domain, with the rest looked up from reference TRBV7-6 and TRBJ2-7, is GAGVSQSPRYKVTKRGQDVALRCDPISGHVSLYWYRQALGQGPEFLTYFNYEAQQDKSGLPNDRFSAERPEGSISTLTIQRTEQRDSAMYRCASRESTGQGFYEQYFGPGTRLTVT.

The chain couples TRBV4-2 to TRBJ2-1, with 11 bases that match TRBD2. CDR1 is LGHNA and CDR2 is YNFKEQ in the germline V gene. The junction had 1 base not matched to a gene; V was cut back by 0 bases and J by 6 bases. This CDR3 is built from 15 residues. The CDR3 is CASSQDSGRGNEQFF. In DNA, the CDR3 is TGTGCCAGCAGCCAAGATAGCGGGAGGGGCAATGAGCAGTTCTTC.

The V call is TRBV6-5, the J call TRBJ2-7; the D gene could be TRBD1 or TRBD2 (5 bases each). V lost 9 bases and J 5 bases, leaving 17 bases between the germline ends. The CDR3 contains 13 residues. Germline values: CDR1 MNHEY, CDR2 SVGAGI. This chain's CDR3 is CASGRPEGNEQYF. CDR3 sequence (DNA): TGTGCCAGTGGAAGACCCGAGGGGAACGAGCAGTACTTC.

V is TRBV4-3 and J is TRBJ2-2, with D unresolved. V was clipped by 0 bases and J by 5 bases, with 10 bases between them. Germline values: CDR1 LGHNA, CDR2 YSLEER. CDR3 size: 15 residues. CDR3 sequence reads: CASSQDRGRTGELFF. In nucleotides, the CDR3 is TGCGCCAGCAGCCAAGATAGAGGTAGAACCGGGGAGCTGTTTTTT.

This chain uses TRBV4-1 with TRBJ1-1; unclear D gene. The germline V gene encodes CDR1 MGHRA and CDR2 YSYEKL. V lost 0 bases and J lost 1, with 6 bases in between. This CDR3 comprises 14 residues. The CDR3 DNA is TGCGCCAGCAGCCAAGAGGCAGCGAACACTGAAGCTTTCTTT. Encoded protein: CASSQEAANTEAFF.

The genes are TRBV5-6 and TRBJ1-5, with D possibly TRBD1 on 5 matching bases. Germline V lookup: CDR1 SGHDT, CDR2 YYEEEE. The CDR3 runs 18 residues. Deletions cut 0 bases from V and 0 bases from J, with 16 bases between. CDR3 sequence reads: CASSLGPYRIYSNQPQHF. The CDR3, as DNA: TGTGCCAGCAGCTTGGGCCCCTACAGGATCTATAGCAATCAGCCCCAGCATTTT.